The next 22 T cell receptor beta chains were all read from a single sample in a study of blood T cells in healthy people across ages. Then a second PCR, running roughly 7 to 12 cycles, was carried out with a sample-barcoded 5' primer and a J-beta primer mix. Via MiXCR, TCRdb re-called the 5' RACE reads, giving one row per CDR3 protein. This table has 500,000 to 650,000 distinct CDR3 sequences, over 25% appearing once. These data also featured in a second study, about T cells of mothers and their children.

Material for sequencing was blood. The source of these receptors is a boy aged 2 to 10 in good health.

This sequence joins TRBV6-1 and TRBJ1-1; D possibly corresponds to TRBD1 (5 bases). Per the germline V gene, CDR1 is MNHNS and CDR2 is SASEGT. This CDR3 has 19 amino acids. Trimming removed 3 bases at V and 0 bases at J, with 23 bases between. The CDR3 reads CASSELLSGRDWMNTEAFF. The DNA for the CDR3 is TGTGCCAGCAGTGAGCTCCTATCAGGGCGGGATTGGATGAACACTGAAGCTTTCTTT.

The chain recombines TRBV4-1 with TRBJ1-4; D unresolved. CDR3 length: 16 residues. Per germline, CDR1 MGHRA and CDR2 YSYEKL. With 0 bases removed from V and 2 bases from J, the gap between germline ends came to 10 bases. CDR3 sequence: CASSQDSRPTNEKLFF. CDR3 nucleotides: TGCGCCAGCAGCCAAGATTCAAGGCCCACTAATGAAAAACTGTTTTTT.

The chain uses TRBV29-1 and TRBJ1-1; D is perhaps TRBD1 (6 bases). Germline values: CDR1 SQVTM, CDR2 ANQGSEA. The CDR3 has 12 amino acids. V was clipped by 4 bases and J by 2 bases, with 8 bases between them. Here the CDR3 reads CSVGGGNTEAFF. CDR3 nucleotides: TGCAGCGTTGGGGGGGGCAACACTGAAGCTTTCTTT.

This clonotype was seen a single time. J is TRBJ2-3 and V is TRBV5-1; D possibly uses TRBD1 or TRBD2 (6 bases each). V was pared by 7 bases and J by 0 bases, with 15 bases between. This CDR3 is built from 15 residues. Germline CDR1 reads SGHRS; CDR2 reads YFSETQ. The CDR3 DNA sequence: TGCGCCAGCGGCTGGGGGGCGGTAAGCACAGATACGCAGTATTTT. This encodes CASGWGAVSTDTQYF.

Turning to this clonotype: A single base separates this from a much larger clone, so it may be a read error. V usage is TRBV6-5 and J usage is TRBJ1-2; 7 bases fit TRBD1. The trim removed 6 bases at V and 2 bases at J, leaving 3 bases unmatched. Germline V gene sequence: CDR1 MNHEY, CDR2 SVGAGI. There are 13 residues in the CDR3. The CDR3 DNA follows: TGTGCCAGCAGGCCGACAGGGAACTATGGCTACACCTTC. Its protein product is CASRPTGNYGYTF.

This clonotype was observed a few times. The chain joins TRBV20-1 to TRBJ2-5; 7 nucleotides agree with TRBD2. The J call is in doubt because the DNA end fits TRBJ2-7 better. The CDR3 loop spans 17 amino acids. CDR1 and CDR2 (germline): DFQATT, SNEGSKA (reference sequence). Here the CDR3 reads CSARGLASGLNLYEQYF. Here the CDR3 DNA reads TGCAGTGCTAGAGGTTTGGCTAGCGGACTTAACCTCTACGAGCAGTACTTC.

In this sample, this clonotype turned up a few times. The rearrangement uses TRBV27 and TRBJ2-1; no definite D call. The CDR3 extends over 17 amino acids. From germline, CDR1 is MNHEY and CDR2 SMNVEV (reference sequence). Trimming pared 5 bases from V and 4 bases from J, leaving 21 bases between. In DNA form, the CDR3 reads TGTGCCAGCAGTCCTTACCGACAAATTCAACCATACAATGAGCAGTTCTTC. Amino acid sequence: CASSPYRQIQPYNEQFF.

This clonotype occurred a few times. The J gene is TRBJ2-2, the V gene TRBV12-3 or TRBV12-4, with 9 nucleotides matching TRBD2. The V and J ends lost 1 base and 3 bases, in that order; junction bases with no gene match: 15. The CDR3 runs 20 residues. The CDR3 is CASSLGGTGSSGSYTGELFF. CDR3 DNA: TGTGCCAGCAGTTTAGGGGGGACGGGTAGTAGCGGGAGCTACACCGGGGAGCTGTTTTTT.

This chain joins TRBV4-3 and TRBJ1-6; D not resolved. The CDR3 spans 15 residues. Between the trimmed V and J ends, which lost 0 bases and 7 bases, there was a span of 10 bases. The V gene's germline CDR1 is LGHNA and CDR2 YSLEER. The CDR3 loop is CASSQEAAENSPLHF. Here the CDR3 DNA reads TGCGCCAGCAGCCAAGAAGCGGCCGAAAATTCACCCCTCCACTTT.

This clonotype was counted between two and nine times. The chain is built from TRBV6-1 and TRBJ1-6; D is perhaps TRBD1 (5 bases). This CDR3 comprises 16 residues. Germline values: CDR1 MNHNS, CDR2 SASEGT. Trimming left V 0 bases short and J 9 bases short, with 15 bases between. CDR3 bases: TGTGCCAGCAGTGAAGCGAGGTCGGGGGGAAGTTCACCCCTCCACTTT. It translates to CASSEARSGGSSPLHF.

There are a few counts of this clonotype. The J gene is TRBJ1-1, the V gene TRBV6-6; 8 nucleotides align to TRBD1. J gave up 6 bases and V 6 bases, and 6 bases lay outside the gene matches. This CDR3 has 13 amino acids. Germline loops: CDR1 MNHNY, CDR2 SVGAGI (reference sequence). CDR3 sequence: CASRTGAPPEAFF. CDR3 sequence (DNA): TGTGCCAGCAGGACAGGGGCCCCACCTGAAGCTTTCTTT.

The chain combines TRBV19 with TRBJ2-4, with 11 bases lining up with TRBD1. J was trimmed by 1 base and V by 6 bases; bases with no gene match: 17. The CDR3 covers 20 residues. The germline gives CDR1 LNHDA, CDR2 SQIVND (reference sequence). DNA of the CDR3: TGTGCCAGTAGCCCGCCGGCGGACAGGGGGCGGGTTAGCGCCAAAAACATTCAGTACTTC. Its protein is CASSPPADRGRVSAKNIQYF. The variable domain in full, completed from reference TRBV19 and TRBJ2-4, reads DGGITQSPKYLFRKEGQNVTLSCEQNLNHDAMYWYRQDPGQGLRLIYYSQIVNDFQKGDIAEGYSVSREKKESFPLTVTSAQKNPTAFYLCASSPPADRGRVSAKNIQYFGAGTRLSVL.

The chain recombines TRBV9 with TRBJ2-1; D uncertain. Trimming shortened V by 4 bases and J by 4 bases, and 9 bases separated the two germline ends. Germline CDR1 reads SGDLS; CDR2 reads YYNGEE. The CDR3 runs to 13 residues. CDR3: CASSPREYNEQFF. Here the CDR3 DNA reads TGTGCCAGCAGCCCCCGTGAATACAATGAGCAGTTCTTC.

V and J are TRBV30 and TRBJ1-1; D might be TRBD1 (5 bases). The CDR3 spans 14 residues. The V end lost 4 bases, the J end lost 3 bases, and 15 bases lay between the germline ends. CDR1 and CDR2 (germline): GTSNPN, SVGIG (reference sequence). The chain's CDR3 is CAWKPMGPYTEAFF. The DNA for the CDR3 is TGTGCCTGGAAGCCGATGGGGCCTTACACTGAAGCTTTCTTT.

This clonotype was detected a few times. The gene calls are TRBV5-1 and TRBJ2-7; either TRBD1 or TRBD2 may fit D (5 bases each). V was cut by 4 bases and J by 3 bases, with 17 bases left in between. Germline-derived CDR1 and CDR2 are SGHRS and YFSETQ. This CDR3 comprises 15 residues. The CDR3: CASSPRRDGFYEQYF. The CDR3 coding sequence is TGCGCCAGCAGCCCGCGCCGGGACGGCTTCTACGAGCAGTACTTC.

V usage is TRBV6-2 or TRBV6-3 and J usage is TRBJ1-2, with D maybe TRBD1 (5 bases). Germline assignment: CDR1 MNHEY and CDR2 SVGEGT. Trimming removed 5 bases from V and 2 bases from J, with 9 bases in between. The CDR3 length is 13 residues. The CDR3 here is CASSRRGNYGYTF. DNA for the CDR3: TGTGCCAGCAGTCGAAGGGGCAACTATGGCTACACCTTC.

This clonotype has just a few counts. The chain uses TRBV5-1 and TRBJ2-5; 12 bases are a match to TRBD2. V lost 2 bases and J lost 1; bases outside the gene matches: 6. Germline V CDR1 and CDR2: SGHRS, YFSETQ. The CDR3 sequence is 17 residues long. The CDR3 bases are TGCGCCAGCAGCTTCGGACTAGCGGGGACGACCCAAGAGACCCAGTACTTC. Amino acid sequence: CASSFGLAGTTQETQYF.

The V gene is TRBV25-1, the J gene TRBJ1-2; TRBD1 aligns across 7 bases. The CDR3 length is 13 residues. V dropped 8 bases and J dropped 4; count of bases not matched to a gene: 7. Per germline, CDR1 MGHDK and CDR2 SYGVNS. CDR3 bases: TGTGCCAGCCGGGACAGAAATGGCTATGGCTACACCTTC. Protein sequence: CASRDRNGYGYTF.

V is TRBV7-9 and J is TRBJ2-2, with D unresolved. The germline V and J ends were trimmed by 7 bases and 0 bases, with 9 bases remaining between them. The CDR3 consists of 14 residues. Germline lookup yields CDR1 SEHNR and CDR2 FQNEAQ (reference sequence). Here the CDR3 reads CASTGLANTGELFF. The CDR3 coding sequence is TGTGCCAGCACCGGGTTGGCGAACACCGGGGAGCTGTTTTTT.

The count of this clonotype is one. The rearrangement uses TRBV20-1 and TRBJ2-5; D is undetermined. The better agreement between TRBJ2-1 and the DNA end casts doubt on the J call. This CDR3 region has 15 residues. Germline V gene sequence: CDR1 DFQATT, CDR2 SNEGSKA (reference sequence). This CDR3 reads CSATLRATRINEQFF. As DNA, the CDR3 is TGCAGTGCTACCCTACGGGCTACCCGCATTAATGAGCAGTTCTTC.

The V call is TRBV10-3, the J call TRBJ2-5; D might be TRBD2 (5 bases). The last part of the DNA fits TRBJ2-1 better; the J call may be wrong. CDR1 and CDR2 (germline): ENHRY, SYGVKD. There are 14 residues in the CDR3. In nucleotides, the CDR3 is TGTGCCATCAGTGATTACCGGGAAGGGAATGAGCAGTTCTTC. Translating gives CAISDYREGNEQFF.

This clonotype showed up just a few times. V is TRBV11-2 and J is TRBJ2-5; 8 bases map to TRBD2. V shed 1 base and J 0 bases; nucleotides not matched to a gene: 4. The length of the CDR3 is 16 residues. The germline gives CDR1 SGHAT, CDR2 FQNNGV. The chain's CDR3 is CASSLGGGPYQETQYF. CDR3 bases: TGTGCCAGCAGCTTAGGCGGGGGGCCGTACCAAGAGACCCAGTACTTC. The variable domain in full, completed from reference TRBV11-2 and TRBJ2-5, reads EAGVAQSPRYKIIEKRQSVAFWCNPISGHATLYWYQQILGQGPKLLIQFQNNGVVDDSQLPKDRFSAERLKGVDSTLKIQPAKLEDSAVYLCASSLGGGPYQETQYFGPGTRLLVL.